This T cell receptor beta chain is from a study of T cells in Graves' hyperthyroidism and ophthalmopathy. This clonotype appeared a few times. There are 16 residues in the CDR3. Looked up from germline, CDR1 is SEHNR and CDR2 is FQNEAQ (reference sequence). V lost 2 bases and J lost 2, with 16 bases in between. TCR beta CDR3 region amplification was performed from RNA transcripts. First-round RT-PCR of the TCR CDR3 relied on the HTBI primer set. TCRdb re-called the multiplex PCR reads with MiXCR, one entry per CDR3 protein. Here the sample spans some 500,000 distinct CDR3 sequences, approximately 16% being singletons.

The chain recombines TRBV7-9 with TRBJ2-7, with a possible D match to TRBD2 (6 bases). The receptor comes from a woman aged 25 to 39 with Graves' ophthalmopathy. The sequencing input was blood. This chain's CDR3 is CASSLTVRDFPYEQYF. CDR3 bases: TGTGCCAGCAGCTTAACTGTGCGGGACTTCCCCTACGAGCAGTACTTC.